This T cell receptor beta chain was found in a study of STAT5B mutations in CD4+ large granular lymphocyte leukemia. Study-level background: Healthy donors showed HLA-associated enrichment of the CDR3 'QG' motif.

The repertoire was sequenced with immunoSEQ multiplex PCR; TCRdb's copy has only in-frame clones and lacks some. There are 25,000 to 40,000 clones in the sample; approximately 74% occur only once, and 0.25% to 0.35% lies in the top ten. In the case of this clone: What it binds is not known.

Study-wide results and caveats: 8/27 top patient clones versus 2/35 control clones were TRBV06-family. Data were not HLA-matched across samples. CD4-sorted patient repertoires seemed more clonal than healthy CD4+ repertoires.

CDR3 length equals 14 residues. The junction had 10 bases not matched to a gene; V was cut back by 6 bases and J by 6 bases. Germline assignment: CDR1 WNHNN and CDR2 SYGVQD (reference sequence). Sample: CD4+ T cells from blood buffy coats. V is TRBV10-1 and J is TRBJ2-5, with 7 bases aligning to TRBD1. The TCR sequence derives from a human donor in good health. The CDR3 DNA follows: TGCGCCAGCAGCCTTACTACAGGGGATCAGACCCAGTACTTC. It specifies CASSLTTGDQTQYF.